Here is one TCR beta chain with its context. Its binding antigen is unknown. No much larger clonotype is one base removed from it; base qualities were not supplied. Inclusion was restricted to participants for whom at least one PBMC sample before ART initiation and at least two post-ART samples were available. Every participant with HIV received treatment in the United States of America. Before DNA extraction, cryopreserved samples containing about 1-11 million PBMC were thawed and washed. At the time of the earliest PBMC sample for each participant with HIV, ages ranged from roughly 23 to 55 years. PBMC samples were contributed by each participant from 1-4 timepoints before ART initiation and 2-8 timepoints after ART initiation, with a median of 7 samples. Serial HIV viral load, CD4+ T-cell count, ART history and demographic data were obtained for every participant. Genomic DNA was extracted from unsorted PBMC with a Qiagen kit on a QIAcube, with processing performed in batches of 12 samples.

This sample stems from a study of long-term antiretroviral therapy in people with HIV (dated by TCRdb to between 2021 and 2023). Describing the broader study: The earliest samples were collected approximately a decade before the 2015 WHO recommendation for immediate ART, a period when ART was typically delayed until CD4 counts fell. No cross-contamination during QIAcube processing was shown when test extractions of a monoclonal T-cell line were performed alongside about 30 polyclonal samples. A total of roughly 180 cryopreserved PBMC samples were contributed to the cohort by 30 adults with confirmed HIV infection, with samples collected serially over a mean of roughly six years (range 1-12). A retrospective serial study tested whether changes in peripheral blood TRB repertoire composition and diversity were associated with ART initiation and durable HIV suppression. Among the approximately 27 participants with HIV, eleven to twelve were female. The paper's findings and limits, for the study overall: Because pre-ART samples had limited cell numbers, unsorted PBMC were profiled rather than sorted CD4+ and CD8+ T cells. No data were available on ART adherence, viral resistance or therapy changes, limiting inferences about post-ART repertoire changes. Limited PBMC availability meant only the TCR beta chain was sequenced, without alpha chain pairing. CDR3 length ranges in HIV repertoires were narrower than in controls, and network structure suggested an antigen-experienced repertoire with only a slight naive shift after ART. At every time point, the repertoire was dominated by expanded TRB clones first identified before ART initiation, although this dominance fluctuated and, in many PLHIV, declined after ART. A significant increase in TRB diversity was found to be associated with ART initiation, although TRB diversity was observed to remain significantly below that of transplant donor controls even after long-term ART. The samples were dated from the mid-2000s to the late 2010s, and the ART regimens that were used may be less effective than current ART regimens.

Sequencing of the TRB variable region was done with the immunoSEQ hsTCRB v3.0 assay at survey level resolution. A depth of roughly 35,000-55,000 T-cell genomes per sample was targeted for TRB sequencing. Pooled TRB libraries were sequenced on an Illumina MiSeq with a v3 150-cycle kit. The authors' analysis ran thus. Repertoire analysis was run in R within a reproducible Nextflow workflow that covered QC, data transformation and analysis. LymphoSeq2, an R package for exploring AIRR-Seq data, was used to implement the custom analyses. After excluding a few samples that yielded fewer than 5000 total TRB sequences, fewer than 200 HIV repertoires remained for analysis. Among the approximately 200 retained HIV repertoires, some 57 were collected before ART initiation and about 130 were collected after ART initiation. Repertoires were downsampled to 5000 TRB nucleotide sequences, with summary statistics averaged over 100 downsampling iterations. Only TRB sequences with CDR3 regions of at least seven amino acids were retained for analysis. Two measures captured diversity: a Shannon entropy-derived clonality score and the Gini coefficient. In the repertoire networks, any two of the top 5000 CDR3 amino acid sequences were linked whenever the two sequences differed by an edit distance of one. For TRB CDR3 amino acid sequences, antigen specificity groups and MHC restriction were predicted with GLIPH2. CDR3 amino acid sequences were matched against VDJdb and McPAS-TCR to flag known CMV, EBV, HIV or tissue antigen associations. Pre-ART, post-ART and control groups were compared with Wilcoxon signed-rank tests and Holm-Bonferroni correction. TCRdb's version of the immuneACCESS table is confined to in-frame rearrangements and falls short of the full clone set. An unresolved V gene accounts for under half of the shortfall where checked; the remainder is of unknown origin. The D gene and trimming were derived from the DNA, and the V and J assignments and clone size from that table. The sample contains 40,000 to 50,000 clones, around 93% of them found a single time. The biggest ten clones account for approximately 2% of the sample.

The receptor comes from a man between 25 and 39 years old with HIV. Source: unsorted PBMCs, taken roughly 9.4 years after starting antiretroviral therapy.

This receptor has the CDR3 CASSPAGGNEQFF. Read as DNA, the sequence is TGTGCCAGCTCACCGGCGGGGGGGAATGAGCAGTTCTTC. The sequence links TRBV18 to TRBJ2-1; 9 middle bases align to TRBD2. The CDR3 has 13 amino acids, counting the end cysteine and phenylalanine. Of all the DNA, just the CDR3 is kept, 39 bases in frame from base 1. The germline V gene specifies KGHSH as CDR1 and LQKENI as CDR2. V is trimmed back by 3 bases and J by 7 bases, and the junction contains 1 base that no gene match accounts for.